This TCR beta chain was profiled in a study of somatic mutations in cytotoxic T cells in rheumatoid arthritis. Study at large: Selected populations of V beta antibody-stained T cells underwent flow sorting at nearly 100% purity; these encompassed V beta1+ cells subjected to TCRB sequencing.

Broader study findings: Clonality of CD8+ T cells, which was compared between rheumatoid arthritis patients and age-matched healthy controls, did not differ significantly.

This clone has a handful of counts. The antigen is undetermined. Methods used by the authors: Matches to published virus-specific TCRB sequences were rare among patient CD8+ clones larger than 1%. Libraries were prepared by immunoSEQ multiplex PCR; TCRdb keeps only in-frame clonotypes and omits some of them. V and J calls and clone size are copied from that table; D and trimming were computed from the DNA. This table holds 15,000 to 20,000 clones, almost 85% found once. There are 17 residues in the CDR3. Unmatched junction bases numbered 12, after V lost 6 bases and J lost 6 bases. Germline CDR1 and CDR2: SGHTA and FQGNSA.

Sequences were obtained from CD8+ T cells sorted from blood. The V gene is TRBV7-2, the J gene TRBJ2-2; 11 positions agree with TRBD2. The sequence was collected from a woman aged 45-65 years with rheumatoid arthritis. CDR3 coding DNA: TGTGCCAGCAGTCCACTAGCGGGAGCTAGTGTTGCCGGGGAGCTGTTTTTT. As protein: CASSPLAGASVAGELFF. The full variable domain, rest sourced from reference TRBV7-2 and TRBJ2-2, is GAGVSQSPSNKVTEKGKDVELRCDPISGHTALYWYRQSLGQGLEFLIYFQGNSAPDKSGLPSDRFSAERTGGSVSTLTIQRTQQEDSAVYLCASSPLAGASVAGELFFGEGSRLTVL.